The present T cell receptor (beta chain) was sequenced within a study of persistence of HIV-infected CD4 T cells. At the level of the study: Up to about 200 mL blood was drawn at multiple time points; a couple of donors had single-time leukapheresis. Notes on the study in general: Compared with CD3/CD28-stimulated cells, CMV- and Gag-responding cells showed lower TCRbeta richness.

Note on this clone: Its antigen is still unknown.

This CDR3 comprises 15 residues. Trimming removed 0 bases from V and 7 bases from J, with 14 bases in between. The germline CDR1 and CDR2 sequences are SGDLS and YYNGEE. Lysates of CMV-infected fibroblasts at 10 ug/mL stimulated these cells. Sorted nonresponding memory CD4+ T cells were CD40L-negative, CD69-negative, CD45RO-high. This was the immunoSEQ version 4 assay in survey mode. Assay used: immunoSEQ multiplex PCR; TCRdb lists only in-frame clones, some missing. The table shows about 33,000 clones, with about 81% occurring only once. This material consisted of CD4+ T cells sorted from PBMCs after 18-hour stimulation, taken from a patient who received antiretroviral therapy. V usage is TRBV9 and J usage is TRBJ2-1; D is uncertain. The source is an adult woman with HIV who was CMV-seropositive. The CDR3 nucleotides read TGTGCCAGCAGCGTAGGGCCTCCCTGGGTGAATGAGCAGTTCTTC. Translation: CASSVGPPWVNEQFF.